This T cell receptor (beta chain) was found in a study of shared clonotypes between healthy human individuals. The wider study: Donors were two women and a few men aged 18 to 49. Study findings and constraints: Approximately 4.6% of naive CD4 clonotypes were shared across several donors.

As concerns this clone: Its antigen is not identified.

Cells designated naive CD8 were CD45RO-negative and were positively selected for CCR7, with terminally differentiated effector memory CD45RA+ cells excluded. The V segment lost 0 bases and the J segment 4 bases; nucleotides outside the gene matches: 8. The germline gives CDR1 LNHNV, CDR2 YYDKDF (reference sequence). There are 16 residues in the CDR3. Splitting of each subset's genomic DNA was done evenly across several immunoSEQ plates. In the original processing: Without quality scores, immunoSEQ junctional reads could not be filtered like full-length reads. The data were produced by immunoSEQ multiplex PCR, yet TCRdb's version contains in-frame clones alone and is incomplete. Clone size and the V and J calls come from that table; the DNA yielded D and trimming. The top ten hold more than 0.95% of the sample, which has around 2,000,000 clones, 85% to 95% seen once.

The sequence came from a man between 18 and 35 years old in good health. V gene TRBV15 combines with J gene TRBJ1-1, with 7 nucleotides matching TRBD1. Sequenced sample: naive CD8+ T cells sorted from blood. The CDR3 DNA reads TGTGCCACCAGCAGAGACAGGGGGACACTGGGCACTGAAGCTTTCTTT. Encoded protein: CATSRDRGTLGTEAFF.